This TCR beta chain was sequenced in a study of OX40 agonist ivuxolimab in advanced cancers. The protocol was immunoSEQ multiplex PCR, while the TCRdb copy is restricted to in-frame clones and leaves out a portion. In the table there are roughly 79,000 clones, less than 95% of which are singletons. On this clone itself: Its antigen remains unidentified.

Germline V gene data show CDR1 as SGDLS and CDR2 as YYNGEE. The CDR3 is 14 residues long. The V gene end was trimmed by 4 bases and the J gene end by 5 bases; junction bases not matched to a gene: 4. Study-wide results and limits: Expanded clones were, on average, more numerous among CD8+ T cells than CD4+.

This sequence joins TRBV9 and TRBJ2-3; 10 bases match TRBD2. Sequenced material: CD4+ or CD8+ T cells sorted from blood, taken in a trial of the OX40 agonist ivuxolimab. The TCR originated in an adult with an advanced solid tumor such as melanoma, head and neck, liver or kidney cancer. CDR3 protein: CASSLRLAGDTQYF. The CDR3 DNA follows: TGTGCCAGCAGCCTCCGACTAGCGGGAGATACGCAGTATTTT.